This is a list of T cell receptor beta chains from one sample in a study of identical twins. TCRdb used MiXCR to reprocess the 5' RACE reads, holding one entry per CDR3 protein. The sample includes some 710,000 distinct CDR3 sequences, roughly 6.2% of them seen just once. What was sequenced was naive T cells sorted from blood. Receptors were obtained from a man younger than 30 in good health. Each CDR3 is given with its conserved first and last residue. A D gene is named only where the DNA matches it firmly. Expanded clones are given a class, and other clones once, few, many or no size at all.

v_call	clone_size	d_call	j_call	cdr3_nt	cdr3_aa
TRBV28	many	-	TRBJ2-3	TGTGCCATCCAGTCCCACGGTGATACGCAGTATTTT	CAIQSHGDTQYF
TRBV5-6	few	-	TRBJ2-7	TGTGCCAGCAGGACGGCGCCAGGGAACGAGAAGCAGTACTTC	CASRTAPGNEKQYF
TRBV5-8	-	-	TRBJ2-3	TGTGCCAGCAGCTCCCCCCGGAACACAGATACGCAGTATTTT	CASSSPRNTDTQYF
TRBV30	-	TRBD1	TRBJ2-1	TGTGCCTGGGATCCGGGACAGGGGGCGGTTGAGCAGTTCTTC	CAWDPGQGAVEQFF
TRBV20-1	-	TRBD1	TRBJ2-5	TGCAGTGCAGGACAGGGGATACAGACCCAGTACTTC	CSAGQGIQTQYF
TRBV30	-	-	TRBJ1-4	TGTGCCTGGAGTGTGATGGGGAACCGTAATGAAAAACTGTTTTTT	CAWSVMGNRNEKLFF
TRBV28	many	-	TRBJ2-2	TGTGCCAGCAGCTTGCAACACACCGGGGAGCTGTTTTTT	CASSLQHTGELFF
TRBV6-2/TRBV6-3	many	-	TRBJ2-7	TGTGCCAGCAGTGACCCGGGGCACTACGAGCAGTACTTC	CASSDPGHYEQYF
TRBV5-1	many	-	TRBJ2-3	TGCGCCAGCAGCTCGCGAGGTCAGGATACGCAGTATTTT	CASSSRGQDTQYF
TRBV12-3/TRBV12-4	many	-	TRBJ2-7	TGTGCCAGCAGTTTGGGCAGGGCCTCCTACGAGCAGTACTTC	CASSLGRASYEQYF
TRBV7-2	many	-	TRBJ2-1	TGTGCCAGCAGCTTTCCTGGCCATGAGCAGTTCTTC	CASSFPGHEQFF
TRBV27	few	TRBD1	TRBJ1-6	TGTGCCAGCAGTTTATGGGACAGGGGGCGATTCTCACCCCTCCACTTT	CASSLWDRGRFSPLHF
TRBV20-1	many	-	TRBJ2-2	TGCAGTGCTAGCTCTACGGGGGTGACTCGCACCGGGGAGCTGTTTTTT	CSASSTGVTRTGELFF
TRBV7-9	-	TRBD1	TRBJ2-5	TGTGCCAGCAGCATAGCCCGGGACAGGGGGCGCATGGAGACCCAGTACTTC	CASSIARDRGRMETQYF
TRBV20-1	many	TRBD1	TRBJ2-3	TGCAGTGCTAGGAGGACAGGGCGCGATACGCAGTATTTT	CSARRTGRDTQYF
TRBV12-3/TRBV12-4	many	TRBD1	TRBJ1-5	TGTGCCAGCAGTTTTGGGACAGGGGTGAATCAGCCCCAGCATTTT	CASSFGTGVNQPQHF
TRBV7-9	many	-	TRBJ2-1	TGTGCCAGCAGCGACAGGAGAAACAAGGCGGGGGAGCAGTTCTTC	CASSDRRNKAGEQFF
TRBV29-1	many	-	TRBJ2-3	TGCAGCTCCGGAGAGGGGGAGGGCCATTCAAGCACAGATACGCAGTATTTT	CSSGEGEGHSSTDTQYF
TRBV10-3	many	-	TRBJ2-1	TGTGCCATCAAGACAACTAGTACCTCCTACAATGAGCAGTTCTTC	CAIKTTSTSYNEQFF
TRBV29-1	many	-	TRBJ2-7	TGCAGCGTTGTTGCCGGGACAACCTACGAGCAGTACTTC	CSVVAGTTYEQYF
TRBV10-3	many	-	TRBJ2-3	TGTGCCATCAGTGAGTCGGCGGGAAGCACAGATACGCAGTATTTT	CAISESAGSTDTQYF
TRBV4-2	many	-	TRBJ2-2	TGTGCCAGCAGCCAAGACCCCGGTAGCGGCCTAGACACCGGGGAGCTGTTTTTT	CASSQDPGSGLDTGELFF
TRBV7-8	-	-	TRBJ2-1	TGTGCCAGCAGCTTAGACGGTCCACCCTACAATGAGCAGTTCTTC	CASSLDGPPYNEQFF
TRBV4-3	many	TRBD2	TRBJ2-3	TGCGCCAGCAGCCGATCGACTAGCGGGAGAACAGATACGCAGTATTTT	CASSRSTSGRTDTQYF
TRBV10-3	many	TRBD1	TRBJ2-3	TGTGCCATCAGTGAGGAGGACAGGACCACAGATACGCAGTATTTT	CAISEEDRTTDTQYF
TRBV7-2	few	-	TRBJ2-3	TGTGCCAGCAGCCAGTGGTGGGGCGCGACAGATACGCAGTATTTT	CASSQWWGATDTQYF
TRBV12-3/TRBV12-4	many	-	TRBJ2-2	TGTGCCAGCAGTTTATGGGTCGGGGAGCTGTTTTTT	CASSLWVGELFF
TRBV7-6	few	-	TRBJ2-1	TGTGCCAGCAGCTTATTAGGGGGGAGTCCCTACAATGAGCAGTTCTTC	CASSLLGGSPYNEQFF
TRBV4-1	few	-	TRBJ1-2	TGCGCCAGCAGCCAAGATCATGCGGATATCTATGGCTACACCTTC	CASSQDHADIYGYTF
TRBV20-1	many	TRBD2	TRBJ2-5	TGCAGTGCTAGACCTCTGGCGGGAGGGCTTGAAGAGACCCAGTACTTC	CSARPLAGGLEETQYF
TRBV3-1	-	TRBD2	TRBJ2-6	TGTGCCAGCAGCCAAAGCCTAGCGGGAGGGCCTCGCGGGGCCAACGTCCTGACTTTC	CASSQSLAGGPRGANVLTF
TRBV6-1	many	-	TRBJ2-1	TGTGCCAGCAGGGACAGCCACAATGAGCAGTTCTTC	CASRDSHNEQFF
TRBV5-1	many	-	TRBJ1-1	TGCGCCAGCAGCTTGGTAGGCAGTCTGAACACTGAAGCTTTCTTT	CASSLVGSLNTEAFF
TRBV9	few	TRBD2	TRBJ2-2	TGTGCCAGCAGCGTAAGCACGTTGGGACTAGCGGGCGCGAACACCGGGGAGCTGTTTTTT	CASSVSTLGLAGANTGELFF
TRBV12-3/TRBV12-4	many	TRBD2	TRBJ2-7	TGTGCCAGCAGTTTAGGGGCTAGCGGGATAAACGAGCAGTACTTC	CASSLGASGINEQYF
TRBV6-1	few	TRBD1	TRBJ2-1	TGTGCCAGCAGTGAAATTTGGGGCAATGGACAGGGGGGCTACAATGAGCAGTTCTTC	CASSEIWGNGQGGYNEQFF
TRBV7-2	many	TRBD2	TRBJ2-1	TGTGCCAGCAGCCGATCTAGCGGGAGTGTAGATGAGCAGTTCTTC	CASSRSSGSVDEQFF
TRBV20-1	many	-	TRBJ2-2	TGCAGTGCTACCAAACTAGGGAACACCGGGGAGCTGTTTTTT	CSATKLGNTGELFF
TRBV28	-	-	TRBJ2-2	TGTGCCAGCAGTTTATTCGGGCTTGGGAAAGGGATCACCGGGGAGCTGTTTTTT	CASSLFGLGKGITGELFF
TRBV7-9	few	-	TRBJ2-3	TGTGCCAGCGCCCGGGACGTGGATACGCAGTATTTT	CASARDVDTQYF
TRBV10-3	many	-	TRBJ2-1	TGTGCCATCAGTGATTTGGGTGAGCAGTTCTTC	CAISDLGEQFF
TRBV20-1	-	TRBD2	TRBJ2-3	TGCAGTGCCCCAGGACTAGCGGGAGGAACAGATACGCAGTATTTT	CSAPGLAGGTDTQYF
TRBV20-1	-	-	TRBJ1-5	TGCAGTGCTAGCGTGACACCCGGGCCCCTCAATCAGCCCCAGCATTTT	CSASVTPGPLNQPQHF
TRBV4-3	-	-	TRBJ2-1	TGCGCCAGCAGCCAAGCAGGCACCACTGCCCACAATGAGCAGTTCTTC	CASSQAGTTAHNEQFF
TRBV12-3/TRBV12-4	-	-	TRBJ2-2	TGTGCCAGCAGGAAATACAGGGTCGCGAACACCGGGGAGCTGTTTTTT	CASRKYRVANTGELFF
TRBV11-1	few	TRBD2	TRBJ2-1	TGTGCCAGCAGCTTAGAGGCGGGACTAGCGGGAATATCCAATGAGCAGTTCTTC	CASSLEAGLAGISNEQFF
TRBV27	few	-	TRBJ1-2	TGTGCCAGCAGTTTACTCGGGACACTTGGCTACACCTTC	CASSLLGTLGYTF
TRBV20-1	many	TRBD1	TRBJ2-3	TGCAGTGCCTGCAGGGGGAGCACAGATACGCAGTATTTT	CSACRGSTDTQYF
TRBV6-2/TRBV6-3	many	TRBD2	TRBJ2-2	TGTGCCAGCAGTTACGGGTCGCTAGCGGGAGGTCGGACCGGGGAGCTGTTTTTT	CASSYGSLAGGRTGELFF
TRBV12-3/TRBV12-4	many	-	TRBJ2-3	TGTGCCAGCAGTTCCGCTGGACAGCACACAGATACGCAGTATTTT	CASSSAGQHTDTQYF
TRBV7-9	-	-	TRBJ2-7	TGTGCCAGCAGCTACCGGGGACCAGGGGACGAGCAGTACTTC	CASSYRGPGDEQYF
TRBV2	-	-	TRBJ2-3	TGTGCCAGCAGTGTTTGGAGGGGCACAGATACGCAGTATTTT	CASSVWRGTDTQYF
TRBV5-1	few	-	TRBJ2-5	TGCGCCAGCAGCTTGGGGGCAGGGTCCGGGCAGACCCAGTACTTC	CASSLGAGSGQTQYF
TRBV2	few	-	TRBJ1-1	TGTGCCAGCAGTGAAGTGGAGGACGAGAACACTGAAGCTTTCTTT	CASSEVEDENTEAFF
TRBV12-3/TRBV12-4	-	-	TRBJ1-4	TGTGCCAGCAGTTTGCCCGGGGGTGGGCAGGAAAAACTGTTTTTT	CASSLPGGGQEKLFF
TRBV9	many	-	TRBJ2-1	TGTGCCAGCAGCGCTTCCGGGACCGGTGCCAATGAGCAGTTCTTC	CASSASGTGANEQFF
TRBV14	few	TRBD2	TRBJ2-5	TGTGCCAGCAGCCCCCGGACTAGCAGCCTTCTGACCCAGTACTTC	CASSPRTSSLLTQYF